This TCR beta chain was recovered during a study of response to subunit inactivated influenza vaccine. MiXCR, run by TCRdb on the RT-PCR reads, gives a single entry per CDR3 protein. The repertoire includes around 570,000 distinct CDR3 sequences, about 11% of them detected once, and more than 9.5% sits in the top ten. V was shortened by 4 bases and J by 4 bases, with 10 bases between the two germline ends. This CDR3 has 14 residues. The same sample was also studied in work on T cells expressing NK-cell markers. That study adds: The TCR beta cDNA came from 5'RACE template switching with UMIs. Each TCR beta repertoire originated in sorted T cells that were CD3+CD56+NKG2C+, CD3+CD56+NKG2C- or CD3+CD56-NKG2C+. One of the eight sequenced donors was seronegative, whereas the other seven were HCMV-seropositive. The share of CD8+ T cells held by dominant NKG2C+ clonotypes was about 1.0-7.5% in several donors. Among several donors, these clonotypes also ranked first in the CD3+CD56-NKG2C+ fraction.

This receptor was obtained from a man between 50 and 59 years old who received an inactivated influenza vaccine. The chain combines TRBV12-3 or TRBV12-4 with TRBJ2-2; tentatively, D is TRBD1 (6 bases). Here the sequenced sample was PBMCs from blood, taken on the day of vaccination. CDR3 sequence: CASSYGQSTGELFF. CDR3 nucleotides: TGTGCCAGCAGTTATGGACAGTCCACCGGGGAGCTGTTTTTT.